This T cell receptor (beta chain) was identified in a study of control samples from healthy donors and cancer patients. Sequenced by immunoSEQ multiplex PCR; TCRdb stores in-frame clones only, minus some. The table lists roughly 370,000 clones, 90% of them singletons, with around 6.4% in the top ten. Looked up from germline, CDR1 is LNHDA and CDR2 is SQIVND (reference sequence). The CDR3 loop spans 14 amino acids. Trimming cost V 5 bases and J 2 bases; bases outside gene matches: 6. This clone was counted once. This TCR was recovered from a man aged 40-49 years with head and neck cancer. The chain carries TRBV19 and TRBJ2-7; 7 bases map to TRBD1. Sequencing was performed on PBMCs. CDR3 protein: CASSVQGEAYEQYF. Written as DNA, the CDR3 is TGTGCCAGTAGTGTCCAGGGGGAAGCCTACGAGCAGTACTTC.